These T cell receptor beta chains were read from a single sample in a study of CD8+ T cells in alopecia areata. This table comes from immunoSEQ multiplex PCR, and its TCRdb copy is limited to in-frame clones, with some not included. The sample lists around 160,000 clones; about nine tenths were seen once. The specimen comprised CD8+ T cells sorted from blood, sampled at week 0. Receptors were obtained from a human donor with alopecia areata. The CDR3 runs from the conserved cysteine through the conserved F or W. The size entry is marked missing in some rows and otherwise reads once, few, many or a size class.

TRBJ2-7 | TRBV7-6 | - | CASSLAGGEQYF
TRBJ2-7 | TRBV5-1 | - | CASSYSYEQYF
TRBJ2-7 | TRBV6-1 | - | CASSVRQGADEQYF
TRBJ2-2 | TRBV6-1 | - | CASSEGGRTGELFF
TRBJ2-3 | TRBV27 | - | CASSLTSGGATDTQYF
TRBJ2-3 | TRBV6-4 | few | CASMGDTQYF
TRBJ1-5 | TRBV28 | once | CASRYSNQPQHF
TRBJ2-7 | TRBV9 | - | CASSVGERGPHEQYF
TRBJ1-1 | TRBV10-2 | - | CASVYGILGGGEAFF
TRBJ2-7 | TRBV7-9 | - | CASREDGSYEQYF
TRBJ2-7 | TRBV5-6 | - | CASSLGETAAYEQYF
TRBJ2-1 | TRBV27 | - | CASTNPLAGGFSEQFF
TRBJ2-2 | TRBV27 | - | CASSLSGYQNTGELFF
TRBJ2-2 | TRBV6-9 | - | CASTTSPAPTGELFF
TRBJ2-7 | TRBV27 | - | CASSTGPDYEQYF
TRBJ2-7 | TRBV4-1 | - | CASTPWGGAREQYF
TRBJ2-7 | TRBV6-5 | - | CASSQRVSVSYEQYF
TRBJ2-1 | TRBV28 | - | CASSPRTGDNEQFF
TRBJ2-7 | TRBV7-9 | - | CASSLPRYEQYF
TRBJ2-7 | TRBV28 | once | CASSLSPKDSSYEQYF
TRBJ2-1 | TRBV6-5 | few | CASSYSGLAGYNEQFF
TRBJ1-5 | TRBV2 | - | CASSGTVHSNQPQHF
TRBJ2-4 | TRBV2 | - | CASNRAGGTKNIQYF
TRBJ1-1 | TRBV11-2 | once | CASSPGPQGNTEAFF
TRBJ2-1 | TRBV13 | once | CASSSRQDSYNEQFF
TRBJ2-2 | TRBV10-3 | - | CAISDTETGELFF
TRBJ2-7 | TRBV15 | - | CATSSGSYEQYF
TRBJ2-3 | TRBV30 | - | CACGLAGTADTQYF
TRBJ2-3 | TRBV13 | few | CASSFGSTDTQYF
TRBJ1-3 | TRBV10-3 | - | CAISEDQVYSGNTIYF
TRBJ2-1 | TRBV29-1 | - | CSAEGEGEQFF
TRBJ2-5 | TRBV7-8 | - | CASSLGQGRRETQYF
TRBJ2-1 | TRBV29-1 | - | CSVETVGGAPYNEQFF
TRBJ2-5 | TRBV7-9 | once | CASSLLSTGVETQYF
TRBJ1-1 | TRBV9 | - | CASSTFGRDTEAFF
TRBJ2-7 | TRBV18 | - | CASTQMAFRGRNEQYF
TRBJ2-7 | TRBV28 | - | CASSPTGNREQYF
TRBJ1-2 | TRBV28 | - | CASSFPYQNYGYTF
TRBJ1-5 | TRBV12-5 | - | CASGTGSNQPQHF
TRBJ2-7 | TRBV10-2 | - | CASSESSGAGYEQYF
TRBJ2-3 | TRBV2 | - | CASSGRLAGLSTDTQYF
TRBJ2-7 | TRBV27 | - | CASKPPGFYEQYF
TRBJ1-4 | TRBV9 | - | CASSVATQPNEKLFF
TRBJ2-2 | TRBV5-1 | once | CASSLELPTTLLGELFF
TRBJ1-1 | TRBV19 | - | CASSTVPGQGLNTEAFF
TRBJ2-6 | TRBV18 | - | CASSPTRTSGANVLTF
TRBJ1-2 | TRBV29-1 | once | CSVEAITLGQSSNYGYTF
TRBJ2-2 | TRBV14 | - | CASSQRAFETTGELFF
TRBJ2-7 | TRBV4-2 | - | CASRLSISGSSYEQYF